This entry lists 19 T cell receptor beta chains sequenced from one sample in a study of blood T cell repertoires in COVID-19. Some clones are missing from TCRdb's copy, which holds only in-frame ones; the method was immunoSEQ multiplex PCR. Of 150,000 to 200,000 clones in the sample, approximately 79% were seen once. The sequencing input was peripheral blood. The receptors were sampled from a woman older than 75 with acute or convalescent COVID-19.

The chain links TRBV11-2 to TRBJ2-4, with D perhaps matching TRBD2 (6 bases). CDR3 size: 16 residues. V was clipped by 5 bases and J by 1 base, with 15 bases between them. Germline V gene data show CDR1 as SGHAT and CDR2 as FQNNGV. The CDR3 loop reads CASSGGAGTAKNIQYF. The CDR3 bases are TGTGCCAGCAGCGGAGGGGCAGGGACGGCCAAAAACATTCAGTACTTC.

For the CDR3, the DNA is TGTGCCAGCAGCTTCAACCAGGACACTGAAGCTTTCTTT. Amino acid sequence: CASSFNQDTEAFF. The chain combines TRBV7-9 with TRBJ1-1, with D uncertain. CDR3 length: 13 amino acids. Germline CDR1 reads SEHNR; CDR2 reads FQNEAQ (reference sequence). The V gene lost 3 bases and the J gene lost 3 bases, with 8 bases spanning the gap.

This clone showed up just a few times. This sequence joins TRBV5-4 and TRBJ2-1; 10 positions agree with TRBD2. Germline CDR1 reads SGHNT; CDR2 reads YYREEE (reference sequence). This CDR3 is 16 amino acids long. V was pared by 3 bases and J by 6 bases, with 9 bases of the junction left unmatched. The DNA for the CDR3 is TGTGCCAGCAGCTCCGGAGGTCTAGCGGGAGCCAATGAGCAGTTCTTC. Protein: CASSSGGLAGANEQFF. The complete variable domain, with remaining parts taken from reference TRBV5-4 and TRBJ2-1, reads ETGVTQSPTHLIKTRGQQVTLRCSSQSGHNTVSWYQQALGQGPQFIFQYYREEENGRGNFPPRFSGLQFPNYSSELNVNALELDDSALYLCASSSGGLAGANEQFFGPGTRLTVL.

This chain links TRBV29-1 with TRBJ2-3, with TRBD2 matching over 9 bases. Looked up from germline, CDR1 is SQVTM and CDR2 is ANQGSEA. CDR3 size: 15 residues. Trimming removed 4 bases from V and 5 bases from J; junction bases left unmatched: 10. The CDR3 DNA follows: TGCAGCGTTGCGAGGGCGGGAGGGCGAATAGATACGCAGTATTTT. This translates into CSVARAGGRIDTQYF.

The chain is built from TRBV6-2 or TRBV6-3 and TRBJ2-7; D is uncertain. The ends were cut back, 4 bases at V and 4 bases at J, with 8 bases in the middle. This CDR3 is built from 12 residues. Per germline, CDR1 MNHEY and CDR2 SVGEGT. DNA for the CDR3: TGTGCCAGCAGTTCCCTTCTTTACGAGCAGTACTTC. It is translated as CASSSLLYEQYF.

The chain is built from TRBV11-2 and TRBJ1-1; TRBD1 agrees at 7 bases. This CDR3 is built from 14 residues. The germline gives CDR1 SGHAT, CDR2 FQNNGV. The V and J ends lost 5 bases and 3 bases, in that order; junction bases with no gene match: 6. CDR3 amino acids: CASSADREYTEAFF. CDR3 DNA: TGTGCCAGCAGCGCTGACAGGGAATACACTGAAGCTTTCTTT.

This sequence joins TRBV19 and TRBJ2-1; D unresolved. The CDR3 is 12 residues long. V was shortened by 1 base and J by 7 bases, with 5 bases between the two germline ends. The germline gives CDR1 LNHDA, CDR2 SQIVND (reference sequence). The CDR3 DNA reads TGTGCCAGTAGTATAGCTTTAAATGAGCAGTTCTTC. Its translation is CASSIALNEQFF.

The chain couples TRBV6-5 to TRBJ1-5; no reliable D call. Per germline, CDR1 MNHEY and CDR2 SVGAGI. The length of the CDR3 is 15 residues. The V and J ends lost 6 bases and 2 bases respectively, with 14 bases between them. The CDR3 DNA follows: TGTGCCAGCAGATCCGACTCACGTGGCAATCAGCCCCAGCATTTT. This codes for CASRSDSRGNQPQHF.

CDR3 sequence: CASSPPGQLMNTEAFF. The CDR3 DNA reads as TGTGCCAGCTCACCACCGGGACAGCTCATGAACACTGAAGCTTTCTTT. The chain employs TRBV18 and TRBJ1-1, with 7 bases fitting TRBD1. V lost 0 bases, J lost 0 bases, and 4 bases stayed unmatched. This CDR3 comprises 16 residues. The germline V gene encodes CDR1 KGHSH and CDR2 LQKENI.

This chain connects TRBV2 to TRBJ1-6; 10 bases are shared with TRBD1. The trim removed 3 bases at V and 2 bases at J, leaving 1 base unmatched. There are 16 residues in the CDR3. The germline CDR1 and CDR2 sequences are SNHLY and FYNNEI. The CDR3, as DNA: TGTGCCAGCAGTGAGGACAGGGGGACCTATAATTCACCCCTCCACTTT. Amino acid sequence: CASSEDRGTYNSPLHF.

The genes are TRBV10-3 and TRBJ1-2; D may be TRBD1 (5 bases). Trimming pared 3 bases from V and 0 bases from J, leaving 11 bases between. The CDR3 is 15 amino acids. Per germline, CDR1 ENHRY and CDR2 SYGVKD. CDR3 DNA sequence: TGTGCCATCAGTGACTTGACAGATACTAACTATGGCTACACCTTC. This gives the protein CAISDLTDTNYGYTF.

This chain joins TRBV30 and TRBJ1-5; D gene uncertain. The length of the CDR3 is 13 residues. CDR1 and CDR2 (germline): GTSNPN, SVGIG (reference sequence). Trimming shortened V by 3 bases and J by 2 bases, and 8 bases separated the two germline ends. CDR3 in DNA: TGTGCCTGGAGACAGTCGGGCAATCAGCCCCAGCATTTT. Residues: CAWRQSGNQPQHF.

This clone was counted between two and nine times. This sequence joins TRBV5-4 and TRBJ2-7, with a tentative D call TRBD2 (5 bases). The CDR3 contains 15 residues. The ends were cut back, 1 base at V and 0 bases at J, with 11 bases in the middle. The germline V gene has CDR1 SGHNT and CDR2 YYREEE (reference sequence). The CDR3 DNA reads TGTGCCAGCAGCTTGAAAGAGCGGAGCTCCTACGAGCAGTACTTC. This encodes CASSLKERSSYEQYF.

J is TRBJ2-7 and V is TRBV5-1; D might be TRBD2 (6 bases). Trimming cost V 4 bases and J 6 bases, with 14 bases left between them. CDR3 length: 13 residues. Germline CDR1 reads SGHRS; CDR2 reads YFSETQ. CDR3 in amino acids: CASSAGLPAEQYF. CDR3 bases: TGCGCCAGCAGCGCGGGACTCCCCGCCGAGCAGTACTTC. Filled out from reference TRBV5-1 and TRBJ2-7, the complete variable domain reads KAGVTQTPRYLIKTRGQQVTLSCSPISGHRSVSWYQQTPGQGLQFLFEYFSETQRNKGNFPGRFSGRQFSNSRSEMNVSTLELGDSALYLCASSAGLPAEQYFGPGTRLTVT.

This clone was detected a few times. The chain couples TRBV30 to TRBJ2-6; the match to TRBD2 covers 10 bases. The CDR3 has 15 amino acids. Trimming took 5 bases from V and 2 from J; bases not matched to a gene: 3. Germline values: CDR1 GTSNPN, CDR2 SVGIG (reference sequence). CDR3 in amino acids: CAWGAGGAGANVLTF. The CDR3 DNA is TGTGCCTGGGGAGCGGGAGGGGCTGGGGCCAACGTCCTGACTTTC.

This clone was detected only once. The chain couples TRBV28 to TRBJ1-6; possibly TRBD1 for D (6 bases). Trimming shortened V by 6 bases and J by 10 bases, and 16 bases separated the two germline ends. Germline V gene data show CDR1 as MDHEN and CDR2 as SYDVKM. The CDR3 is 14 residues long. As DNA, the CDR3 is TGTGCCAGCAGCGCTTCCGGGACATTCTCACCCCTCCACTTT. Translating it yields CASSASGTFSPLHF.

The CDR3 sequence: CASWRDTEAFF. The CDR3 bases are TGTGCCAGCTGGAGGGACACTGAAGCTTTCTTT. The rearrangement links TRBV6-5 to TRBJ1-1; D not resolved. The germline V and J ends were trimmed by 8 bases and 3 bases, with 7 bases remaining between them. This CDR3 spans 11 amino acids. Germline V lookup: CDR1 MNHEY, CDR2 SVGAGI.

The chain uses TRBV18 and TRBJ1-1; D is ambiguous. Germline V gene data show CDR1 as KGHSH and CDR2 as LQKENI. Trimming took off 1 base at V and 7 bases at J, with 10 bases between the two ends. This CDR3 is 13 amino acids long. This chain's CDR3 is CASSPQTRHEAFF. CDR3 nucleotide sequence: TGTGCCAGCTCACCACAGACACGGCATGAAGCTTTCTTT.

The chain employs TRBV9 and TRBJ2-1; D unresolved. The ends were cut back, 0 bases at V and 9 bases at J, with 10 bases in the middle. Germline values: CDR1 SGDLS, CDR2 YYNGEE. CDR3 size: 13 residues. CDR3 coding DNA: TGTGCCAGCAGCGTAGCCCACGCGGCTGAGCAGTTCTTC. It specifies CASSVAHAAEQFF. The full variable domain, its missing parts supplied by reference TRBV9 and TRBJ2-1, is DSGVTQTPKHLITATGQRVTLRCSPRSGDLSVYWYQQSLDQGLQFLIQYYNGEERAKGNILERFSAQQFPDLHSELNLSSLELGDSALYFCASSVAHAAEQFFGPGTRLTVL.